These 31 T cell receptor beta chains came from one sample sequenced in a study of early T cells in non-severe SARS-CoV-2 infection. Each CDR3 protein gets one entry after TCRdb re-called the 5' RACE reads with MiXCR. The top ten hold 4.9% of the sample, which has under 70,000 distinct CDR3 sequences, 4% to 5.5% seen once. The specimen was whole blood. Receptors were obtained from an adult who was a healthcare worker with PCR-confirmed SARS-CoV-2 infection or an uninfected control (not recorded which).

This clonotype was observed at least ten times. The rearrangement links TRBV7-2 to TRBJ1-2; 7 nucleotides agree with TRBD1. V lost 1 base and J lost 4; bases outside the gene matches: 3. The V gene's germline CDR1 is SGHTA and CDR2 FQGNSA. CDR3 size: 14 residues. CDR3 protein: CASSLETGPYGYTF. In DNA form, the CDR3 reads TGTGCCAGCAGCTTAGAGACAGGGCCCTATGGCTACACCTTC.

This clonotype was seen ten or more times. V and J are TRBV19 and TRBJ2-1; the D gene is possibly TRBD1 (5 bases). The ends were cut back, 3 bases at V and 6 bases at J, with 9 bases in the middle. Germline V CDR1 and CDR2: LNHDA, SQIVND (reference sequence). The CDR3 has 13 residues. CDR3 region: CASSIPRANEQFF. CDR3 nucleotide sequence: TGTGCCAGTAGTATCCCCAGGGCCAATGAGCAGTTCTTC. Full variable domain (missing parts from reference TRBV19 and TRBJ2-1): DGGITQSPKYLFRKEGQNVTLSCEQNLNHDAMYWYRQDPGQGLRLIYYSQIVNDFQKGDIAEGYSVSREKKESFPLTVTSAQKNPTAFYLCASSIPRANEQFFGPGTRLTVL.

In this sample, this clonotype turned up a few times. The CDR3 here is CASSLGQGNQPQHF. In DNA, the CDR3 is TGTGCCAGCAGCTTGGGACAGGGCAATCAGCCCCAGCATTTT. The chain combines TRBV12-3 or TRBV12-4 with TRBJ1-5, with 8 bases matching TRBD1. The trim removed 6 bases at V and 2 bases at J, leaving 3 bases unmatched. This CDR3 comprises 14 residues.

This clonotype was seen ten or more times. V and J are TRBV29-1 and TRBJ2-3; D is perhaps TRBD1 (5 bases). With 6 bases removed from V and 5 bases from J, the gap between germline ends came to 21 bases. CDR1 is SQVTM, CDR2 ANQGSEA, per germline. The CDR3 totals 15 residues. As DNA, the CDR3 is TGCAGCGTCCACAAACACCCCGGACAAGAAGATACGCAGTATTTT. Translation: CSVHKHPGQEDTQYF.

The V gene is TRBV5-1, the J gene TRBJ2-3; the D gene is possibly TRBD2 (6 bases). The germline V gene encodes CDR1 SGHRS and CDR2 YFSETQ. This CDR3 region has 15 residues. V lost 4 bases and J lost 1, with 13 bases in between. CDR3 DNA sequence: TGCGCCAGCAGCATAGCCGGGAGAGGCACAGATACGCAGTATTTT. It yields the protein CASSIAGRGTDTQYF.

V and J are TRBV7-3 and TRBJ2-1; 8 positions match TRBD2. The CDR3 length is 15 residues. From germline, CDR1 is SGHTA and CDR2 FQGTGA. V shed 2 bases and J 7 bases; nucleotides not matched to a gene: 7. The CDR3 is CASSLVAGNKNEQFF. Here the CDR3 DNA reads TGTGCCAGCAGCTTAGTAGCGGGGAACAAGAATGAGCAGTTCTTC. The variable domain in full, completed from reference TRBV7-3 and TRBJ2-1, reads GAGVSQTPSNKVTEKGKYVELRCDPISGHTALYWYRQSLGQGPEFLIYFQGTGAADDSGLPNDRFFAVRPEGSVSTLKIQRTERGDSAVYLCASSLVAGNKNEQFFGPGTRLTVL.

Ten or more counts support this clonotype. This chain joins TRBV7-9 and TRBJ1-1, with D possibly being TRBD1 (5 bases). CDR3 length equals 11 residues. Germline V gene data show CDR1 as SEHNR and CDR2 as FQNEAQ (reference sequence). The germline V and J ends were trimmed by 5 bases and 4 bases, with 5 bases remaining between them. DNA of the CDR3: TGTGCCAGCAGCAGGGGCACTGAAGCTTTCTTT. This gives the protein CASSRGTEAFF. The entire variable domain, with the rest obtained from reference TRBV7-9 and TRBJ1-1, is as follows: DTGVSQNPRHKITKRGQNVTFRCDPISEHNRLYWYRQTLGQGPEFLTYFQNEAQLEKSRLLSDRFSAERPKGSFSTLEIQRTEQGDSAMYLCASSRGTEAFFGQGTRLTVV.

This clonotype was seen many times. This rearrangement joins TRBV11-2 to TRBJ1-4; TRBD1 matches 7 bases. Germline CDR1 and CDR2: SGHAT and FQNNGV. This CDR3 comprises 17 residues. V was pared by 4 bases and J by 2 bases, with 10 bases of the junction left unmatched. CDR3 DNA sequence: TGTGCCAGCAGCTCGCCGACAGGGAAAGTCACTAATGAAAAACTGTTTTTT. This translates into CASSSPTGKVTNEKLFF.

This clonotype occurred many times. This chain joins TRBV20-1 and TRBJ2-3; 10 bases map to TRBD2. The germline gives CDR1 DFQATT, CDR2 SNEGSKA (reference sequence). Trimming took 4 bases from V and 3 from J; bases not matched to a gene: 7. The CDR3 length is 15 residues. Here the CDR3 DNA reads TGCAGTGCTATGGCCAGCGGGGGGGCGACAGATACGCAGTATTTT. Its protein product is CSAMASGGATDTQYF.

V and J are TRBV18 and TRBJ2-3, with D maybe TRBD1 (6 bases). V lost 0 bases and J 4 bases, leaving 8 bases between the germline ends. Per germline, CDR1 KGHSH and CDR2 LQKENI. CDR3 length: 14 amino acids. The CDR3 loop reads CASSPPSGADTQYF. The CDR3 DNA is TGTGCCAGCTCACCACCGTCAGGGGCAGATACGCAGTATTTT.

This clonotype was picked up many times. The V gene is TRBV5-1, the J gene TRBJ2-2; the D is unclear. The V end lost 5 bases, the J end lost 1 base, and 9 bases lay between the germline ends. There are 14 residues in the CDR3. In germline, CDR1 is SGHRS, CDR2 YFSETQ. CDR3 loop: CASRVAGNTGELFF. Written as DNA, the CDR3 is TGCGCCAGCAGGGTTGCAGGGAACACCGGGGAGCTGTTTTTT.

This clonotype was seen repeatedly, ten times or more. CDR3 nucleotide sequence: TGTGCCAGCAGTTCCACAGGGGCCGCCCGGGGTACGCAGTATTTT. This codes for CASSSTGAARGTQYF. V is TRBV27 and J is TRBJ2-3, with TRBD1 matching over 7 bases. The germline V gene encodes CDR1 MNHEY and CDR2 SMNVEV (reference sequence). The ends lost 4 bases at V and 8 bases at J; junction bases unmatched: 12. The length of the CDR3 is 15 residues.

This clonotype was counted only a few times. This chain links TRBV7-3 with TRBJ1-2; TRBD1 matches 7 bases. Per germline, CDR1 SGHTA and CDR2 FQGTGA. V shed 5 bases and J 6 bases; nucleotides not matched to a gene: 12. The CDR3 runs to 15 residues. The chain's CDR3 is CASSPTPGQANGYTF. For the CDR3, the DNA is TGTGCCAGCAGCCCAACCCCCGGACAGGCGAATGGCTACACCTTC.

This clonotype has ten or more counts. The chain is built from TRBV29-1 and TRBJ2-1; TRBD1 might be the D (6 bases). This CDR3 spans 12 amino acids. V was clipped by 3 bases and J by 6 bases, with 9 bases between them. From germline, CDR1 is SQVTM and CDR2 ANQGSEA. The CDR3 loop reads CSVELGGNEQFF. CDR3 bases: TGCAGCGTTGAGCTAGGGGGCAATGAGCAGTTCTTC.

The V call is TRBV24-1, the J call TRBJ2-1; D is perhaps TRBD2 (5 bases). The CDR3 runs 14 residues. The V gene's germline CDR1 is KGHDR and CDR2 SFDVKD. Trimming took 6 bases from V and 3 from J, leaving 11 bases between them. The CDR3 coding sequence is TGTGCCACCAGTATGGCTAGCAGCTACAATGAGCAGTTCTTC. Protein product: CATSMASSYNEQFF.

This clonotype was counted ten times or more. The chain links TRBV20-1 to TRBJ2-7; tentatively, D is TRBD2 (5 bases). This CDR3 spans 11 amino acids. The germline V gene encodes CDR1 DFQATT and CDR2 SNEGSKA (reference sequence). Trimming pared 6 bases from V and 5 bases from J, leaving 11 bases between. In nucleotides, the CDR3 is TGCAGTGCCCTAGTCGGGAACGAGCAGTACTTC. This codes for CSALVGNEQYF.

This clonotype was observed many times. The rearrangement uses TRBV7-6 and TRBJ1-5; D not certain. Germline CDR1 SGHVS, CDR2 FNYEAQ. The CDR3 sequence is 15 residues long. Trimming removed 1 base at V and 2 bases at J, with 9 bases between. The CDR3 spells CASSLEGGGNQPQHF. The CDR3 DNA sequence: TGTGCCAGCAGCTTAGAGGGCGGCGGCAATCAGCCCCAGCATTTT.

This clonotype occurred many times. The CDR3 spells CASRGYGGSSNEQFF. For the CDR3, the DNA is TGTGCCAGCAGGGGATACGGCGGGAGCTCCAATGAGCAGTTCTTC. This rearrangement joins TRBV6-1 to TRBJ2-1; TRBD2 matches 7 bases. The CDR3 runs 15 residues. Germline CDR1 MNHNS, CDR2 SASEGT. After removal of 6 bases from V and 6 bases from J, the junction contained 11 bases not matched to a gene.

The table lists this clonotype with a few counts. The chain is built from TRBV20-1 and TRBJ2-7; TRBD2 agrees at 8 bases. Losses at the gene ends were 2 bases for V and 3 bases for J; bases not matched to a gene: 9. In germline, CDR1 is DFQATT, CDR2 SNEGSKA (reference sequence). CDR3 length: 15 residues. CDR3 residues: CSARKPGLGLYEQYF. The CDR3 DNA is TGCAGTGCTAGAAAACCGGGACTAGGCCTCTACGAGCAGTACTTC.

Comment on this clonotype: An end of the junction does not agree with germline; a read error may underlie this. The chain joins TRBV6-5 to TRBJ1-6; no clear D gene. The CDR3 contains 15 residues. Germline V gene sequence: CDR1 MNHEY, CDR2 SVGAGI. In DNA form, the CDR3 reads TGTGCCAGCAGCCCCCGATACGGCTATGATTCACCCCTCCACTTT. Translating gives CASSPRYGYDSPLHF.

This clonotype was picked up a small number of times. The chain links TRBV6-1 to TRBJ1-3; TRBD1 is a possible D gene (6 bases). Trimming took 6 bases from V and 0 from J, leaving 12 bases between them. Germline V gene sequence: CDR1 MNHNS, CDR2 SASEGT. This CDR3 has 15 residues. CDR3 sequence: CASSDRRFSGNTIYF. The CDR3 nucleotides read TGTGCCAGCAGCGACAGGAGATTCTCTGGAAACACCATATATTTT.

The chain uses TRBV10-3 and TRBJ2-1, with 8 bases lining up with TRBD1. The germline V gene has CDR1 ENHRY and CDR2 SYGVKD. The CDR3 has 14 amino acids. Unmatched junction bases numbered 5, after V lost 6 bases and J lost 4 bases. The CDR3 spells CAIRRQGPYNEQFF. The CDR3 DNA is TGTGCCATCAGGCGACAGGGGCCTTACAATGAGCAGTTCTTC.

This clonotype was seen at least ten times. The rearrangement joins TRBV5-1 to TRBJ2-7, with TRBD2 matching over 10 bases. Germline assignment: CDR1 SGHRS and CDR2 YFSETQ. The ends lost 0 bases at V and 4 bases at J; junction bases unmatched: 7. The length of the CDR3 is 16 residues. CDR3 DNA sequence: TGCGCCAGCAGCTTGGGGACTAGCGGAGGGCTATACGAGCAGTACTTC. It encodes CASSLGTSGGLYEQYF.

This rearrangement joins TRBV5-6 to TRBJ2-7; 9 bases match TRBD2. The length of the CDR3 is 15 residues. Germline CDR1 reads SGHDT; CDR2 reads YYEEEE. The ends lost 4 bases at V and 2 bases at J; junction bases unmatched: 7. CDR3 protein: CASSLGLAKTYEQYF. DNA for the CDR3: TGTGCCAGCAGCCTTGGACTAGCGAAGACCTACGAGCAGTACTTC.

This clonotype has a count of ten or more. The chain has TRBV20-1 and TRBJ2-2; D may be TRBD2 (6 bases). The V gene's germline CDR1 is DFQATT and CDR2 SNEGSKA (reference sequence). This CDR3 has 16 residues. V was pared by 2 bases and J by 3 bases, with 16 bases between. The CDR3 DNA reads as TGCAGTGCTAGATATGAGAGGCGGGGCCACACCGGGGAGCTGTTTTTT. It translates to CSARYERRGHTGELFF.

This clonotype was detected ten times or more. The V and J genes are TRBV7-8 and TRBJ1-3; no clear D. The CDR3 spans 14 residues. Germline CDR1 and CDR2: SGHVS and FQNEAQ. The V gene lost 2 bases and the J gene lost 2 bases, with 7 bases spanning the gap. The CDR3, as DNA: TGTGCCAGCAGCTTATATGGGACTGGAAACACCATATATTTT. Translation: CASSLYGTGNTIYF.

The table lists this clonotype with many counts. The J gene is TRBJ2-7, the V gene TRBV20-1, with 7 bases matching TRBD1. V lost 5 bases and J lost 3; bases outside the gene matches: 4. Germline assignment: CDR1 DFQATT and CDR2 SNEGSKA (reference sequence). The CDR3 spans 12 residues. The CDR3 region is CSAPGDSYEQYF. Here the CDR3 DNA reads TGCAGTGCTCCCGGGGACAGCTACGAGCAGTACTTC.

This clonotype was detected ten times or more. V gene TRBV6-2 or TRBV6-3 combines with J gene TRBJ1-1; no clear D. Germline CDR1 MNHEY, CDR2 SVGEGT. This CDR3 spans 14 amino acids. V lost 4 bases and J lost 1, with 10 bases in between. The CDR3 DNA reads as TGTGCCAGCAGTTTACGTTCGGAGAACACTGAAGCTTTCTTT. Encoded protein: CASSLRSENTEAFF.

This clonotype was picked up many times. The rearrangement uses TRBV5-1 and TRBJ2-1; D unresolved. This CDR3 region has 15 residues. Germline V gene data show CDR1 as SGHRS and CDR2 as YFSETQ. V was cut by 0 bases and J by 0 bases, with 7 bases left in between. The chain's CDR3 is CASSLGSSSYNEQFF. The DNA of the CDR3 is TGCGCCAGCAGCTTGGGGTCGAGCTCCTACAATGAGCAGTTCTTC.

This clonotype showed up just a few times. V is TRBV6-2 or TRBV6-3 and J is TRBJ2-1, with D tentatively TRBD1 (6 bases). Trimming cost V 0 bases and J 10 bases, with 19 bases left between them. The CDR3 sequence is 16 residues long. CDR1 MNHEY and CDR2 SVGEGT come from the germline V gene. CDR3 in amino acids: CASSYSIMGAPGEQFF. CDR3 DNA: TGTGCCAGCAGTTACTCGATCATGGGGGCGCCCGGGGAGCAGTTCTTC.

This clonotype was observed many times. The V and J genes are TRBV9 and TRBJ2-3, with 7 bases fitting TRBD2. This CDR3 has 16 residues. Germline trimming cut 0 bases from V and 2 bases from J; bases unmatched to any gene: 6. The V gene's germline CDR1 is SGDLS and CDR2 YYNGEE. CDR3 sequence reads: CASSVDNGGTTDTQYF. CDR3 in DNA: TGTGCCAGCAGCGTAGATAACGGGGGGACCACAGATACGCAGTATTTT.